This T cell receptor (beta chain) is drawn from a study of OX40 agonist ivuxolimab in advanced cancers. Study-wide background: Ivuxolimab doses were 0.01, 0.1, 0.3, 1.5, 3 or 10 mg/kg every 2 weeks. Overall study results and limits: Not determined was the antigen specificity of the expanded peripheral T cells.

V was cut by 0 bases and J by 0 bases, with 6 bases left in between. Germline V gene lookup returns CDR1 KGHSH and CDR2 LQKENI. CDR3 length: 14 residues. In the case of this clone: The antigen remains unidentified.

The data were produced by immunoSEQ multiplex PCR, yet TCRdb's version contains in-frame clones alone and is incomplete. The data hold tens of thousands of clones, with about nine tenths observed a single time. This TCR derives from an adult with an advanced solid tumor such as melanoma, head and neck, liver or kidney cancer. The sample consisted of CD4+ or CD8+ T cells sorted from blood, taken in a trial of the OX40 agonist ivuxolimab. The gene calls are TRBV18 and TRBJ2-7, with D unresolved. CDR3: CASSPPDTSYEQYF. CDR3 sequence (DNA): TGTGCCAGCTCACCACCTGACACCTCCTACGAGCAGTACTTC.